These 12 T cell receptor beta chains share one sample of origin, sequenced in a study of blood T cell repertoires in COVID-19. Profiled with immunoSEQ multiplex PCR; TCRdb holds only in-frame clones, not every one. The table includes about 170,000 clones, over 70% detected once. Sequenced input: peripheral blood. All receptors come from an older man with acute or convalescent COVID-19.

This chain links TRBV28 with TRBJ1-1, with 7 bases identical to TRBD1. The CDR3 covers 17 residues. CDR1 MDHEN and CDR2 SYDVKM come from the germline V gene. J lost 0 bases, V lost 1 base, and 8 bases had no gene match. CDR3 residues: CASSLLVGTAMNTEAFF. The CDR3 DNA sequence: TGTGCCAGCAGTTTATTAGTTGGGACAGCGATGAACACTGAAGCTTTCTTT.

The chain joins TRBV15 to TRBJ1-2, with 7 bases identical to TRBD1. CDR1 LNHNV and CDR2 YYDKDF come from the germline V gene (reference sequence). This CDR3 region has 14 residues. The junction had 11 bases not matched to a gene; V was cut back by 5 bases and J by 8 bases. The DNA of the CDR3 is TGTGCCACCAGCGGAACAGGGGAGTTTTTCGGCTACACCTTC. Encoded protein: CATSGTGEFFGYTF. Drawing the rest from reference TRBV15 and TRBJ1-2, the complete variable domain is DAMVIQNPRYQVTQFGKPVTLSCSQTLNHNVMYWYQQKSSQAPKLLFHYYDKDFNNEADTPDNFQSRRPNTSFCFLDIRSPGLGDTAMYLCATSGTGEFFGYTFGSGTRLTVV.

The rearrangement links TRBV5-1 to TRBJ2-3, with 9 bases aligning to TRBD2. Germline trimming cut 0 bases from V and 4 bases from J; bases unmatched to any gene: 3. The CDR3 runs to 15 residues. Germline CDR1 and CDR2: SGHRS and YFSETQ. The CDR3 DNA follows: TGCGCCAGCAGCTTGGGTAGCGGGGGTTCAGATACGCAGTATTTT. This translates into CASSLGSGGSDTQYF.

The chain has TRBV6-1 and TRBJ1-2; 8 positions agree with TRBD1. Losses at the gene ends were 2 bases for V and 3 bases for J; bases not matched to a gene: 2. Germline CDR1 MNHNS, CDR2 SASEGT. The CDR3 runs 14 residues. CDR3 region: CASSEQGADYGYTF. The DNA for the CDR3 is TGTGCCAGCAGTGAACAGGGGGCTGACTATGGCTACACCTTC.

About this clone: Within the sample, other DNA sequences also encode this same CDR3. V gene TRBV24-1 combines with J gene TRBJ2-7; D is possibly TRBD1 (5 bases). This CDR3 has 13 residues. V gave up 2 bases and J gave up 4 bases, with 8 bases separating them. Germline V lookup: CDR1 KGHDR, CDR2 SFDVKD. The CDR3 is CATSDSSGYEQYF. CDR3 in DNA: TGTGCCACCAGTGATTCCTCAGGGTACGAGCAGTACTTC.

This clone was detected only once. V usage is TRBV6-5 and J usage is TRBJ1-5; tentative D call: TRBD1 (5 bases). The CDR3 is made up of 13 amino acids. Germline V gene lookup returns CDR1 MNHEY and CDR2 SVGAGI. The V end lost 8 bases, the J end lost 5 bases, and 13 bases lay between the germline ends. The CDR3 loop reads CASSGDRDQPQHF. The CDR3 DNA sequence: TGTGCCAGCTCGGGCGACAGAGATCAGCCCCAGCATTTT.

This chain links TRBV9 with TRBJ1-1; D is uncertain. CDR3 length: 15 amino acids. The V gene's germline CDR1 is SGDLS and CDR2 YYNGEE. V was trimmed by 0 bases and J by 5 bases, leaving 14 bases between them. DNA for the CDR3: TGTGCCAGCAGCGTAGACTGGAGTGGCAGAACTGAAGCTTTCTTT. Translating gives CASSVDWSGRTEAFF.

The table lists this clone with a count of one. CDR3 nucleotide sequence: TGTGCCAGACGACAGGGGCCCTACTCTGGGGCCAACGTCCTGACTTTC. Amino acids: CARRQGPYSGANVLTF. The chain is built from TRBV27 and TRBJ2-6, with 8 positions matching TRBD1. The CDR3 has 16 amino acids. V dropped 9 bases and J dropped 0; count of bases not matched to a gene: 7. Germline CDR1 MNHEY, CDR2 SMNVEV (reference sequence).

This chain connects TRBV7-2 to TRBJ2-5, with D unresolved. Germline CDR1 is SGHTA and CDR2 is FQGNSA. The V gene lost 5 bases and the J gene lost 3 bases, with 4 bases spanning the gap. The length of the CDR3 is 11 residues. CDR3 in DNA: TGTGCCAGCAGCCACAAAGAGACCCAGTACTTC. Its translation is CASSHKETQYF.

This chain connects TRBV10-3 to TRBJ1-2; the D gene is possibly TRBD1 (5 bases). Trimming removed 3 bases at V and 6 bases at J, with 8 bases between. This CDR3 has 12 residues. Germline CDR1 ENHRY, CDR2 SYGVKD. CDR3 sequence reads: CAISDRENGYTF. The CDR3 region has the DNA TGTGCCATCAGTGACAGGGAAAATGGCTACACCTTC.

V and J are TRBV4-1 and TRBJ1-1; TRBD1 matches 7 bases. This CDR3 is 17 amino acids long. Germline lookup yields CDR1 MGHRA and CDR2 YSYEKL. V gave up 3 bases and J gave up 3 bases; unmatched junction bases: 13. CDR3 bases: TGCGCCAGCAGCCAGGGGTTAACAGGGGCTGGGGACACTGAAGCTTTCTTT. It yields the protein CASSQGLTGAGDTEAFF.

The rearrangement joins TRBV5-4 to TRBJ1-2; no clear D. Germline V lookup: CDR1 SGHNT, CDR2 YYREEE (reference sequence). The CDR3 is 14 residues long. Trimming left V 4 bases short and J 2 bases short, with 12 bases between. The chain's CDR3 is CASSVPSQNYGYTF. DNA for the CDR3: TGTGCCAGCAGCGTACCGTCCCAGAACTATGGCTACACCTTC.